The T cell receptor (beta chain) described here comes from a study of blood T cell repertoires in COVID-19. With 9 bases clipped from V and 6 bases from J, the junction kept 23 bases outside the gene matches. This CDR3 spans 18 amino acids. The V gene's germline CDR1 is SNHLY and CDR2 FYNNEI. Sequencing used immunoSEQ multiplex PCR; TCRdb keeps in-frame clones, though not all of them. In the table there are some 150,000 clones, approximately 85% of which are singletons. This receptor was taken from an older woman with COVID-19, enrolled during active disease. Sample: peripheral blood. The V gene is TRBV2, the J gene TRBJ2-1; 7 nucleotides align to TRBD1. CDR3 protein: CARDKNPPGTEIFNEQFF. CDR3 DNA: TGTGCCAGAGACAAAAACCCCCCCGGGACAGAAATCTTCAATGAGCAGTTCTTC.